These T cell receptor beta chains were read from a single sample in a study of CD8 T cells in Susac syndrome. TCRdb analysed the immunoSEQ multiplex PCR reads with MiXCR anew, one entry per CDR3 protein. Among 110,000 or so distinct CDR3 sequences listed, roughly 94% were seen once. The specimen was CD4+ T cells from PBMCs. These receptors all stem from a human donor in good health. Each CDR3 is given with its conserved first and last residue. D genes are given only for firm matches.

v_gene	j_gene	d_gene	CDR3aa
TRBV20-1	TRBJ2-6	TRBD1	CSARKAGQGVLSGANVLTF
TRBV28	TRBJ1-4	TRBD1	CASSSGQENEKLFF
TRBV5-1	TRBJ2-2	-	CASSEEGHLRTGELFF
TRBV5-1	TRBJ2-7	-	CASSTGLMDEQYF
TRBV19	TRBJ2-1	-	CASSIDQVGEQFF
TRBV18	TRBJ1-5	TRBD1	CASSLAGDRVGQPQHF
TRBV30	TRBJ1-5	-	CAWSVQVEPQHF
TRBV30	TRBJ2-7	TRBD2	CAWSEQPASGRYEQYF
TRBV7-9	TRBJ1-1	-	CASSFAGGTEAFF
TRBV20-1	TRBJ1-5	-	CSAGRGSGQPQHF
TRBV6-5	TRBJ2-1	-	CASQLGLEEFF
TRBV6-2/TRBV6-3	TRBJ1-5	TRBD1	CASSRRQGLENQPQHF
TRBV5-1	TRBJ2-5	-	CASSLAQWVGLEETQYF
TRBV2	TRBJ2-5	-	CASSLDNQETQYF
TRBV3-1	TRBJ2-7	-	CASSLSGQSYEQYF
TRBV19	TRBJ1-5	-	CASSIWGNRGNQPQHF
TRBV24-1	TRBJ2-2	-	CATSDWQNTGELFF
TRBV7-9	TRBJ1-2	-	CASSFDRSYGYTF
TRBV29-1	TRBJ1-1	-	CSVEGEAGYNTEAFF
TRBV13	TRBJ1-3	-	CASSGGGTIYF
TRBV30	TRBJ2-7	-	CAWTGGGGVYEQYF
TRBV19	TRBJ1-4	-	CASSVGTTATNEKLFF
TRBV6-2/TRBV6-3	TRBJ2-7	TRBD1	CAVEGTDTYEQYF
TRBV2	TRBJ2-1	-	CASSEALYRANEQFF